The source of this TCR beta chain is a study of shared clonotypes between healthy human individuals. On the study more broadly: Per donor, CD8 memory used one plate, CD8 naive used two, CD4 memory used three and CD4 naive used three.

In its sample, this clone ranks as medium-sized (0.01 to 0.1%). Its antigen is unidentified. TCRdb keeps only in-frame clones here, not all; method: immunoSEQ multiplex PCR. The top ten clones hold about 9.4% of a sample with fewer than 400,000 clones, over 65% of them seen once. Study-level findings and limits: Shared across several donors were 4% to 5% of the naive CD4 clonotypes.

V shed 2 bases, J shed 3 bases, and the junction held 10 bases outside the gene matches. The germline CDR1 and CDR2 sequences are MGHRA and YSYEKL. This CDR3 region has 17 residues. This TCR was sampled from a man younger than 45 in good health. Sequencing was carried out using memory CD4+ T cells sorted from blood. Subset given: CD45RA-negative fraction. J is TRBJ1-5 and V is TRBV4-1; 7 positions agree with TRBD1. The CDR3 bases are TGCGCCAGCAGCCAACCGCTCCGGGACAGCTCCAATCAGCCCCAGCATTTT. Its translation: CASSQPLRDSSNQPQHF.